Each of the 12 T cell receptor beta chains below was sequenced from the same sample in a study of blood T cell repertoires in COVID-19. Assay: immunoSEQ multiplex PCR; the TCRdb copy retains only in-frame clones and omits some. Among roughly 140,000 clones listed, around 87% were seen once. Specimen: PBMCs or T cells enriched from blood (not recorded which). These receptors were obtained from a woman aged 25-40 years with acute COVID-19.

The CDR3 region is CASSSWDRRGNTEAFF. CDR3 coding DNA: TGTGCCAGCAGCTCCTGGGACAGGCGAGGCAACACTGAAGCTTTCTTT. The genes are TRBV7-9 and TRBJ1-1; 8 positions agree with TRBD1. V gave up 4 bases and J gave up 2 bases; unmatched junction bases: 9. The germline V gene encodes CDR1 SEHNR and CDR2 FQNEAQ (reference sequence). The CDR3 contains 16 residues.

The V gene is TRBV10-3, the J gene TRBJ2-1, with 7 bases aligning to TRBD2. The germline V gene has CDR1 ENHRY and CDR2 SYGVKD. V shed 0 bases and J 9 bases; nucleotides not matched to a gene: 8. CDR3 length: 15 residues. The CDR3, as DNA: TGTGCCATCAGTGAGTCAGGACTAAGGGAGGGTGAGCAGTTCTTC. Translating gives CAISESGLREGEQFF.

V and J are TRBV7-2 and TRBJ2-7, with 10 bases identical to TRBD2. The germline CDR1 and CDR2 sequences are SGHTA and FQGNSA. CDR3 size: 15 residues. V lost 4 bases, J lost 2 bases, and 5 bases stayed unmatched. The CDR3 protein is CASSSSGSVTYEQYF. CDR3 bases: TGTGCCAGCAGCTCTAGCGGGAGCGTCACCTACGAGCAGTACTTC. The whole variable domain, filled in from reference TRBV7-2 and TRBJ2-7, reads GAGVSQSPSNKVTEKGKDVELRCDPISGHTALYWYRQSLGQGLEFLIYFQGNSAPDKSGLPSDRFSAERTGGSVSTLTIQRTQQEDSAVYLCASSSSGSVTYEQYFGPGTRLTVT.

This chain uses TRBV5-1 with TRBJ2-1; 7 nucleotides align to TRBD2. CDR1 is SGHRS and CDR2 is YFSETQ in the germline V gene. V lost 4 bases to trimming and J lost 8 bases; unmatched junction nucleotides: 9. The CDR3 covers 14 residues. This CDR3 is CASSPGLVWDEQFF. The CDR3 nucleotides read TGCGCCAGCAGCCCTGGACTAGTTTGGGATGAGCAGTTCTTC.

CDR3 sequence: CASSRTGGAGQPQHF. CDR3 in DNA: TGTGCCAGCAGTCGAACAGGGGGCGCCGGTCAGCCCCAGCATTTT. The chain links TRBV28 to TRBJ1-5; 9 nucleotides align to TRBD1. Germline V gene sequence: CDR1 MDHEN, CDR2 SYDVKM. The CDR3 is made up of 15 amino acids. J lost 6 bases, V lost 5 bases, and 8 bases had no gene match.

This chain links TRBV7-2 with TRBJ2-1; 9 bases fit TRBD2. The CDR3 runs 14 residues. Per the germline V gene, CDR1 is SGHTA and CDR2 is FQGNSA. Trimming at V came to 3 bases and at J to 7 bases, leaving 4 bases not matched to a gene. CDR3 sequence (DNA): TGTGCCAGCAGCTTTCCTAGCGGGACAAATGAGCAGTTCTTC. This encodes CASSFPSGTNEQFF.

The chain has TRBV7-9 and TRBJ2-1; 10 bases agree with TRBD2. Germline lookup yields CDR1 SEHNR and CDR2 FQNEAQ (reference sequence). This CDR3 has 18 amino acids. The V gene end was trimmed by 3 bases and the J gene end by 0 bases; junction bases not matched to a gene: 8. The CDR3 protein is CASSFPASGSPSYNEQFF. CDR3 DNA: TGTGCCAGCAGCTTCCCTGCTAGCGGGAGCCCCTCCTACAATGAGCAGTTCTTC.

This chain joins TRBV23-1 and TRBJ2-2; TRBD2 aligns across 7 bases. TRBV23-1 is sorted into the ORF group, with uncertain function. The CDR3 contains 20 residues. J lost 1 base, V lost 3 bases, and 17 bases had no gene match. Here the CDR3 reads CASSHFGLAAERRNTGELFF. In nucleotides, the CDR3 is TGCGCCAGCAGTCATTTCGGGCTAGCGGCAGAGAGAAGGAACACCGGGGAGCTGTTTTTT.

This sequence joins TRBV27 and TRBJ2-1; D unclear. Trimming left V 3 bases short and J 7 bases short, with 16 bases between. Germline CDR1 and CDR2: MNHEY and SMNVEV (reference sequence). CDR3 size: 15 residues. The CDR3 coding sequence is TGTGCCAGCAGTTTTCTGTTGGGCCTCGAGAATGAGCAGTTCTTC. Translated, it gives CASSFLLGLENEQFF.

The genes are TRBV7-9 and TRBJ2-1; perhaps TRBD1 as D (5 bases). CDR1 and CDR2 (germline): SEHNR, FQNEAQ (reference sequence). V shed 7 bases and J shed 10 bases, with 17 bases lying between them. The CDR3 extends over 13 amino acids. The CDR3 sequence is CASIYSSSGEQFF. CDR3 coding DNA: TGTGCCAGCATCTATAGTAGCTCAGGGGAGCAGTTCTTC.

This chain connects TRBV6-2 or TRBV6-3 to TRBJ2-7; 14 nucleotides match TRBD2. The CDR3 consists of 21 residues. After removal of 0 bases from V and 2 bases from J, the junction contained 15 bases not matched to a gene. Germline values: CDR1 MNHEY, CDR2 SVGEGT. Here the CDR3 DNA reads TGTGCCAGCAGTTACTCGATTAAGGGGACTAGCGGGAGTATCAGAGCCTACGAGCAGTACTTC. Translation gives CASSYSIKGTSGSIRAYEQYF.

This chain joins TRBV9 and TRBJ1-3, with D unclear. V was pared by 1 base and J by 4 bases, with 3 bases between. Germline lookup yields CDR1 SGDLS and CDR2 YYNGEE. This CDR3 is built from 12 residues. The CDR3 loop is CASSVTGNTIYF. The CDR3 bases are TGTGCCAGCAGCGTAACAGGAAACACCATATATTTT.